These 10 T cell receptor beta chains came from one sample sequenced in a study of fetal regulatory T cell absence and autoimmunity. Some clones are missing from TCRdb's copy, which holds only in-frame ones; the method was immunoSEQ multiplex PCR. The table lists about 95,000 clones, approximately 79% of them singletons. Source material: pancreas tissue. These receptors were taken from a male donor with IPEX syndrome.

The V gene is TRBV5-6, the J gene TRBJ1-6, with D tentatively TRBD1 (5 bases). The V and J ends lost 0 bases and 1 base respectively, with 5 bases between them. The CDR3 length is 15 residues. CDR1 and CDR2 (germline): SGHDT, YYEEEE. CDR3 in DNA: TGTGCCAGCAGCTTGGGGGGGTCCTATAATTCACCCCTCCACTTT. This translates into CASSLGGSYNSPLHF.

This CDR3 is CASSYGSGYEQYF. CDR3 bases: TGTGCCAGCAGCTACGGATCAGGCTACGAGCAGTACTTC. The chain recombines TRBV11-2 with TRBJ2-7, with D unresolved. V was clipped by 4 bases and J by 3 bases, with 10 bases between them. CDR1 and CDR2 (germline): SGHAT, FQNNGV. The CDR3 is made up of 13 amino acids.

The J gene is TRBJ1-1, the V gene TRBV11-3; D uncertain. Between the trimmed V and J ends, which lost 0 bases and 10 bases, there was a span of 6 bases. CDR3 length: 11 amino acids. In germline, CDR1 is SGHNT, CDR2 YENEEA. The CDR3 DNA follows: TGTGCCAGCAGCTTAGAAGGTAGAGCTTTCTTT. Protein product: CASSLEGRAFF.

CDR3 nucleotides: TGTGCCAGCAGTTCTTGGACTGGTACGCAGTATTTT. Translated, it gives CASSSWTGTQYF. The chain joins TRBV6-6 to TRBJ2-3; TRBD2 is a possible D gene (5 bases). Per the germline V gene, CDR1 is MNHNY and CDR2 is SVGAGI (reference sequence). The CDR3 runs 12 residues. Trimming pared 4 bases from V and 8 bases from J, leaving 10 bases between.

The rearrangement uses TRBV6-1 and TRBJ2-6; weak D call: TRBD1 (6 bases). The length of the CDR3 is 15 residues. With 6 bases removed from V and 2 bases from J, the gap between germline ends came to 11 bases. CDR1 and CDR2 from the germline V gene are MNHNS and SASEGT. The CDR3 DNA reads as TGTGCCAGCAGACCAGGGGTCCCTGGGGCCAACGTCCTGACTTTC. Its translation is CASRPGVPGANVLTF.

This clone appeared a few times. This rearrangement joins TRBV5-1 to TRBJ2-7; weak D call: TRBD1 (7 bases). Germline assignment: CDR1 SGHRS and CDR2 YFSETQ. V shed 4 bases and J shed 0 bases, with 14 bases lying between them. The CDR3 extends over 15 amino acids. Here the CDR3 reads CASSRGTVSSYEQYF. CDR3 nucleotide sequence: TGCGCCAGCAGCCGGGGGACAGTCTCCTCCTACGAGCAGTACTTC. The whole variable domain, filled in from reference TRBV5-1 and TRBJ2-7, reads KAGVTQTPRYLIKTRGQQVTLSCSPISGHRSVSWYQQTPGQGLQFLFEYFSETQRNKGNFPGRFSGRQFSNSRSEMNVSTLELGDSALYLCASSRGTVSSYEQYFGPGTRLTVT.

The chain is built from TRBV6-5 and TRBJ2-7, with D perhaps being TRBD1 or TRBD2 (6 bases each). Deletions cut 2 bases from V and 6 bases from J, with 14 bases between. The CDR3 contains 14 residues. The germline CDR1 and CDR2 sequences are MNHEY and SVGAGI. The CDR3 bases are TGTGCCAGCAGTTACGGGCCCCCGGGGGCCGAGCAGTACTTC. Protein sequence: CASSYGPPGAEQYF.

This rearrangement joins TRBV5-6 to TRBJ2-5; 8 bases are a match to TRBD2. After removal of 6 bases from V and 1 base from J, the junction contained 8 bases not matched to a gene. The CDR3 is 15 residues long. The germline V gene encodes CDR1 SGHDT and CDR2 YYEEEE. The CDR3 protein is CASTEIGRAQETQYF. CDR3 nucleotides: TGTGCCAGCACCGAAATCGGGAGGGCCCAAGAGACCCAGTACTTC.

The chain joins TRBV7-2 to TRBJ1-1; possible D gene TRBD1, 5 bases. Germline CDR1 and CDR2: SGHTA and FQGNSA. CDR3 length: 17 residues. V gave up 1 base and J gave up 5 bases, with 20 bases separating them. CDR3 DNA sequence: TGTGCCAGCAGCTTAGGGGGCTGGGGTACCCTCAGGACTGAAGCTTTCTTT. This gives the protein CASSLGGWGTLRTEAFF.

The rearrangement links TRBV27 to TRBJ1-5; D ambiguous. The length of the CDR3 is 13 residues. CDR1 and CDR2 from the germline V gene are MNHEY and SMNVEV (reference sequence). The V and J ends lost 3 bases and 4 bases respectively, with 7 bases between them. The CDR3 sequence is CASSFGYNQPQHF. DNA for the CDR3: TGTGCCAGCAGTTTTGGATATAATCAGCCCCAGCATTTT.